The 25 T cell receptor beta chains below come from one sample, sequenced in a study of Tregs in tolerant kidney transplant recipients. TCRdb's table, derived via immunoSEQ multiplex PCR, lists solely in-frame clones and lacks some. The repertoire consists of about 77,000 clones, with 95% to 98% occurring once and the leading ten covering approximately 0.52%. Sequenced here: CD4+ T cells from blood, sampled before the transplant. These receptors were obtained from a human donor who received a combined kidney and bone marrow transplant.

This chain links TRBV30 with TRBJ1-3; D remains ambiguous. V was cut by 7 bases and J by 4 bases, with 14 bases left in between. Germline loops: CDR1 GTSNPN, CDR2 SVGIG (reference sequence). The CDR3 is 13 amino acids. The CDR3 protein is CASQTTRGNTIYF. The CDR3 DNA reads TGTGCCTCACAAACAACGAGGGGAAACACCATATATTTT.

V usage is TRBV10-3 and J usage is TRBJ1-1, with D perhaps TRBD1 (6 bases). The CDR3 extends over 15 amino acids. The germline gives CDR1 ENHRY, CDR2 SYGVKD. The V and J ends lost 3 bases and 5 bases respectively, with 16 bases between them. Written as DNA, the CDR3 is TGTGCCATCAGTGATTCGGGGGGCGGTCGTACTGAAGCTTTCTTT. Amino acid sequence: CAISDSGGGRTEAFF.

The V gene is TRBV4-1, the J gene TRBJ1-2, with 10 nucleotides matching TRBD1. Trimming removed 5 bases from V and 5 bases from J; junction bases left unmatched: 14. The germline gives CDR1 MGHRA, CDR2 YSYEKL. CDR3 length: 17 residues. For the CDR3, the DNA is TGCGCCAGCAGCTCATCGACAGGGGGCGGAGGAGAATATGGCTACACCTTC. Protein product: CASSSSTGGGGEYGYTF.

The chain has TRBV7-2 and TRBJ1-4; possible D gene TRBD1, 5 bases. Germline CDR1 and CDR2: SGHTA and FQGNSA. Trimming pared 5 bases from V and 6 bases from J, leaving 16 bases between. This CDR3 contains 15 residues. The chain's CDR3 is CASSPGPGRDEKLFF. CDR3 DNA: TGTGCCAGCAGCCCAGGTCCAGGGCGAGATGAAAAACTGTTTTTT.

The chain recombines TRBV9 with TRBJ2-3, with 11 bases aligning to TRBD2. CDR1 and CDR2 (germline): SGDLS, YYNGEE. This CDR3 contains 14 residues. J was trimmed by 5 bases and V by 3 bases; bases with no gene match: 2. The DNA of the CDR3 is TGTGCCAGCAGCGACACTAGCGGGGGAGATACGCAGTATTTT. This translates into CASSDTSGGDTQYF.

V gene TRBV18 combines with J gene TRBJ2-7, with TRBD2 matching 7 bases. Germline-derived CDR1 and CDR2 are KGHSH and LQKENI. V shed 0 bases and J 2 bases; nucleotides not matched to a gene: 4. The CDR3 contains 15 residues. Here the CDR3 DNA reads TGTGCCAGCTCACCACCGAGCGGGATAACCTACGAGCAGTACTTC. Translation: CASSPPSGITYEQYF.

V gene TRBV7-9 combines with J gene TRBJ2-1, with D possibly TRBD2 on 6 matching bases. Trimming left V 3 bases short and J 0 bases short, with 18 bases between. The CDR3 extends over 18 amino acids. Germline-derived CDR1 and CDR2 are SEHNR and FQNEAQ (reference sequence). CDR3 protein: CASSFVTSTTPSYNEQFF. The CDR3 DNA follows: TGTGCCAGCAGCTTTGTCACTAGCACTACGCCCTCCTACAATGAGCAGTTCTTC.

In its sample, this clone was seen once. This chain joins TRBV15 and TRBJ1-2; possibly TRBD1 for D (5 bases). V was clipped by 5 bases and J by 7 bases, with 14 bases between them. The CDR3 extends over 13 amino acids. Germline V gene lookup returns CDR1 LNHNV and CDR2 YYDKDF (reference sequence). As DNA, the CDR3 is TGTGCCACCAGCCTAGTGGGGGGGTTTGGCTACACCTTC. Translation gives CATSLVGGFGYTF.

The chain carries TRBV13 and TRBJ2-4; 13 nucleotides match TRBD2. This CDR3 spans 14 amino acids. V dropped 5 bases and J dropped 16; count of bases not matched to a gene: 11. Germline V gene sequence: CDR1 PRHDT, CDR2 FYEKMQ (reference sequence). CDR3 residues: CASSRIGLAGARYF. The CDR3, as DNA: TGTGCCAGCAGCCGAATCGGACTAGCGGGGGCACGATACTTC.

The chain joins TRBV11-3 to TRBJ2-2; 8 positions agree with TRBD1. The CDR3 sequence is 13 residues long. V shed 8 bases, J shed 7 bases, and the junction held 6 bases outside the gene matches. Germline assignment: CDR1 SGHNT and CDR2 YENEEA. The CDR3 is CASRPTGGGELFF. For the CDR3, the DNA is TGTGCCAGCCGCCCCACAGGGGGCGGGGAGCTGTTTTTT.

This rearrangement joins TRBV12-1 to TRBJ1-4. TRBV12-1 is shown as a pseudogene. The CDR3 covers 15 residues. The CDR3 DNA sequence: TGTGCCAGCAGCCCCGGCCGGGAGTTTAATGAAAAACTGTTTTTT. Translation gives CASSPGREFNEKLFF.

The rearrangement uses TRBV9 and TRBJ2-3, with a possible D match to TRBD1 (5 bases). V was pared by 0 bases and J by 1 base, with 27 bases between. Germline CDR1 is SGDLS and CDR2 is YYNGEE. CDR3 length: 21 amino acids. CDR3 nucleotides: TGTGCCAGCAGCGTAGACCGGTCTAAAGTCCAGGGTACTTGGGGCACAGATACGCAGTATTTT. Translation gives CASSVDRSKVQGTWGTDTQYF.

V is TRBV7-9 and J is TRBJ2-5, with 12 bases aligning to TRBD2. The CDR3 covers 16 residues. Germline V gene lookup returns CDR1 SEHNR and CDR2 FQNEAQ (reference sequence). Losses at the gene ends were 5 bases for V and 2 bases for J; bases not matched to a gene: 6. As DNA, the CDR3 is TGTGCCAGCAGCCCAAGGACTAGCGGGGTACAAGAGACCCAGTACTTC. This gives the protein CASSPRTSGVQETQYF.

The CDR3 region is CASGSRIDRANTEAFF. As DNA, the CDR3 is TGTGCTAGTGGTTCACGCATCGACAGGGCTAACACTGAAGCTTTCTTT. The genes are TRBV12-5 and TRBJ1-1; 7 nucleotides match TRBD1. V gave up 4 bases and J gave up 2 bases; unmatched junction bases: 10. The germline V gene has CDR1 LGHNT and CDR2 FRNRAP. This CDR3 region has 16 residues.

V and J are TRBV7-2 and TRBJ1-2; D call uncertain. Germline lookup yields CDR1 SGHTA and CDR2 FQGNSA. Trimming pared 3 bases from V and 4 bases from J, leaving 15 bases between. The CDR3 runs 15 residues. The CDR3 DNA reads as TGTGCCAGCAGCTTCGGAGTACAGCGGAGCTATGGCTACACCTTC. Translating gives CASSFGVQRSYGYTF.

The chain couples TRBV6-1 to TRBJ1-1; 10 positions agree with TRBD1. Germline trimming cut 7 bases from V and 3 bases from J; bases unmatched to any gene: 8. Looked up from germline, CDR1 is MNHNS and CDR2 is SASEGT. This CDR3 contains 15 residues. Here the CDR3 DNA reads TGTGCCAGCAACGGAAGACAGGGGGCGTACACTGAAGCTTTCTTT. Encoded protein: CASNGRQGAYTEAFF.

V and J are TRBV11-3 and TRBJ2-1; TRBD1 is a possible D gene (6 bases). Trimming took 1 base from V and 10 from J, leaving 11 bases between them. The CDR3 has 13 amino acids. Germline CDR1 is SGHNT and CDR2 is YENEEA. The CDR3 reads CASSLVRTAEQFF. CDR3 DNA sequence: TGTGCCAGCAGCTTAGTTCGGACAGCCGAGCAGTTCTTC. Full variable domain (outside the CDR3, taken from reference TRBV11-3 and TRBJ2-1): EAGVVQSPRYKIIEKKQPVAFWCNPISGHNTLYWYLQNLGQGPELLIRYENEEAVDDSQLPKDRFSAERLKGVDSTLKIQPAELGDSAVYLCASSLVRTAEQFFGPGTRLTVL.

The chain carries TRBV4-2 and TRBJ2-2; D may be TRBD2 (7 bases). The CDR3 length is 15 residues. Looked up from germline, CDR1 is LGHNA and CDR2 is YNFKEQ. Trimming took off 1 base at V and 4 bases at J, with 10 bases between the two ends. CDR3 protein: CASSQGGGGTGELFF. CDR3 nucleotides: TGTGCCAGCAGCCAAGGGGGGGGCGGCACCGGGGAGCTGTTTTTT.

J is TRBJ2-2 and V is TRBV6-1, with TRBD1 identical over 8 bases. CDR1 and CDR2 from the germline V gene are MNHNS and SASEGT. CDR3 length: 15 amino acids. Losses at the gene ends were 4 bases for V and 6 bases for J; bases not matched to a gene: 7. Written as DNA, the CDR3 is TGTGCCAGCAGTGCCCTGGACAGGGAGGCCGGGGAGCTGTTTTTT. Translated: CASSALDREAGELFF.

This rearrangement joins TRBV5-1 to TRBJ1-2, with D unresolved. V lost 2 bases, J lost 1 base, and 6 bases lay in between. CDR1 is SGHRS and CDR2 is YFSETQ in the germline V gene. The CDR3 sequence is 13 residues long. The CDR3 DNA follows: TGCGCCAGCAGCTTCGGGTATAACTATGGCTACACCTTC. Translation gives CASSFGYNYGYTF. Filled out from reference TRBV5-1 and TRBJ1-2, the complete variable domain reads KAGVTQTPRYLIKTRGQQVTLSCSPISGHRSVSWYQQTPGQGLQFLFEYFSETQRNKGNFPGRFSGRQFSNSRSEMNVSTLELGDSALYLCASSFGYNYGYTFGSGTRLTVV.

This clone was observed once. The gene calls are TRBV6-6 and TRBJ1-2, with 8 bases that match TRBD1. Germline loops: CDR1 MNHNY, CDR2 SVGAGI (reference sequence). CDR3 length equals 14 residues. With V trimmed by 7 bases and J by 2 bases, 6 bases remained unmatched. The CDR3: CASTRTGRNYGYTF. CDR3 DNA sequence: TGTGCCAGCACCCGGACAGGGAGGAACTATGGCTACACCTTC.

This clone was seen only once. The V and J genes are TRBV5-1 and TRBJ2-5, with TRBD2 as a possible D gene (5 bases). This CDR3 spans 15 amino acids. Germline V lookup: CDR1 SGHRS, CDR2 YFSETQ. V shed 0 bases and J shed 2 bases, with 11 bases lying between them. The CDR3 DNA reads TGCGCCAGCAGCTTGGGGCCGAGACTACAAGAGACCCAGTACTTC. Amino acid sequence: CASSLGPRLQETQYF. Full variable domain (missing parts from reference TRBV5-1 and TRBJ2-5): KAGVTQTPRYLIKTRGQQVTLSCSPISGHRSVSWYQQTPGQGLQFLFEYFSETQRNKGNFPGRFSGRQFSNSRSEMNVSTLELGDSALYLCASSLGPRLQETQYFGPGTRLLVL.

This CDR3 reads CASSGGQGRDTIYF. Written as DNA, the CDR3 is TGTGCCAGCAGTGGTGGACAGGGGAGGGACACCATATATTTT. The chain is built from TRBV2 and TRBJ1-3, with 9 bases that match TRBD1. The CDR3 sequence is 14 residues long. The V gene end was trimmed by 4 bases and the J gene end by 8 bases; junction bases not matched to a gene: 6. Germline-derived CDR1 and CDR2 are SNHLY and FYNNEI. Supplemented by reference TRBV2 and TRBJ1-3, the full variable domain reads EPEVTQTPSHQVTQMGQEVILRCVPISNHLYFYWYRQILGQKVEFLVSFYNNEISEKSEIFDDQFSVERPDGSNFTLKIRSTKLEDSAMYFCASSGGQGRDTIYFGEGSWLTVV.

The chain joins TRBV7-2 to TRBJ1-2; 7 bases map to TRBD1. This CDR3 contains 13 residues. Unmatched junction bases numbered 7, after V lost 5 bases and J lost 7 bases. Germline assignment: CDR1 SGHTA and CDR2 FQGNSA. The CDR3, as DNA: TGTGCCAGCAGCGTTGACAGGGCGAGTGGCTACACCTTC. Encoded protein: CASSVDRASGYTF.

V gene TRBV12-5 combines with J gene TRBJ2-3; 11 bases map to TRBD1. The germline gives CDR1 LGHNT, CDR2 FRNRAP. The CDR3 spans 14 residues. V trimming: 5 bases; J trimming: 5 bases; junction bases outside the gene matches: 3. The CDR3 DNA is TGTGCTAGTGGTCGGGACAGGGGGAGAGATACGCAGTATTTT. It translates to CASGRDRGRDTQYF. Drawing the rest from reference TRBV12-5 and TRBJ2-3, the complete variable domain is DARVTQTPRHKVTEMGQEVTMRCQPILGHNTVFWYRQTMMQGLELLAYFRNRAPLDDSGMPKDRFSAEMPDATLATLKIQPSEPRDSAVYFCASGRDRGRDTQYFGPGTRLTVL.